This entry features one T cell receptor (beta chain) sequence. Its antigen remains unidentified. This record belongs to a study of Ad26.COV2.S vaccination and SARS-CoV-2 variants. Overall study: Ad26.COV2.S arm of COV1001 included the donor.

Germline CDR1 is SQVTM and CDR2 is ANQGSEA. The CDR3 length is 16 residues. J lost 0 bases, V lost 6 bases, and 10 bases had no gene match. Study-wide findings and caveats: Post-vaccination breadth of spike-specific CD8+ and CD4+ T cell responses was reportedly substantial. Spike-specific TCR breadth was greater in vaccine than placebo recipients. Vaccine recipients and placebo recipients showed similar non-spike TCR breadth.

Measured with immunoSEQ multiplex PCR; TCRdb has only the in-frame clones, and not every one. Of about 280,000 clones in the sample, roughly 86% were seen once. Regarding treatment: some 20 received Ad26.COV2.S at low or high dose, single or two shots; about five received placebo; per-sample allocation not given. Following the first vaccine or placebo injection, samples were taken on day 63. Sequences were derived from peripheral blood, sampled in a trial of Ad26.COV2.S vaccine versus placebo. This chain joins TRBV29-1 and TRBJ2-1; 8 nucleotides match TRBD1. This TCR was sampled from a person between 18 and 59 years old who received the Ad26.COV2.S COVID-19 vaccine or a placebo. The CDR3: CSVPRDRRSSYNEQFF. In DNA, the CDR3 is TGCAGCGTCCCCAGGGACAGGAGAAGCTCCTACAATGAGCAGTTCTTC.